Listed below are T cell receptor beta chains from one sample, sequenced in a study of blood T cells in healthy people across ages. TCRdb analysed the 5' RACE reads with MiXCR anew, one entry per CDR3 protein. The data contain about 1.8 million distinct CDR3 sequences, about 50% of them singletons. Sequenced material: blood. These receptors all stem from a woman in her forties in good health. Both conserved end residues are part of each CDR3. The D gene is left open where the match is weak. The size entry is marked missing in some rows and otherwise reads once, few, many or a size class.

j_call clone_size cdr3_length d_call v_call cdr3_aa cdr3_nt
TRBJ2-3 few 16 NA TRBV7-2 CASSPGPPGTTDTQYF TGTGCCAGCAGCCCGGGACCCCCGGGAACCACAGATACGCAGTATTTT
TRBJ2-5 NA 13 NA TRBV28 CASSRGYAGTQYF TGTGCCAGCAGTCGAGGTTACGCGGGGACCCAGTACTTC
TRBJ2-4 NA 14 NA TRBV14 CASSQLGAKNIQYF TGTGCCAGCAGCCAGCTCGGGGCCAAAAACATTCAGTACTTC
TRBJ2-7 NA 15 TRBD2 TRBV10-3 CAISEREGGVYEQYF TGTGCCATCAGTGAGCGGGAGGGGGGAGTCTACGAGCAGTACTTC
TRBJ2-3 few 13 NA TRBV6-1 CASRSSGTDTQYF TGTGCCAGCCGGTCTAGCGGCACAGATACGCAGTATTTT
TRBJ1-5 NA 15 TRBD1 TRBV7-2 CASSQGQSLNQPQHF TGTGCCAGCAGCCAGGGACAGTCCCTCAATCAGCCCCAGCATTTT
TRBJ2-3 NA 13 NA TRBV5-6 CASRWGLLDTQYF TGTGCCAGCAGATGGGGACTTTTAGATACGCAGTATTTT
TRBJ2-1 NA 16 NA TRBV24-1 CATSDLGGQRYNEQFF TGTGCCACCAGTGATTTGGGAGGACAGAGGTACAATGAGCAGTTCTTC
TRBJ2-3 few 17 TRBD2 TRBV6-6 CASSYTSGAAYTDTQYF TGTGCCAGCAGTTACACTAGCGGGGCGGCTTATACAGATACGCAGTATTTT
TRBJ2-5 few 14 TRBD2 TRBV20-1 CSAIKLAGEETQYF TGCAGTGCTATAAAACTAGCGGGGGAAGAGACCCAGTACTTC
TRBJ2-7 NA 15 NA TRBV7-9 CASSLARQQSEEQYF TGTGCCAGCAGCTTAGCCCGACAGCAATCGGAAGAGCAGTACTTC
TRBJ2-5 NA 14 NA TRBV28 CASSIPQGGQTQYF TGTGCCAGCAGTATACCACAGGGCGGACAGACCCAGTACTTC
TRBJ2-6 many 15 NA TRBV7-2 CASSLGETGANVLTF TGTGCCAGCAGCTTAGGGGAGACTGGGGCCAACGTCCTGACTTTC
TRBJ1-1 NA 14 TRBD1 TRBV6-5 CASRSDRGRTVAFF TGTGCCAGCAGATCCGACAGGGGAAGGACTGTAGCTTTCTTT
TRBJ2-3 few 15 NA TRBV5-1 CASSLAKVHTDTQYF TGCGCCAGCAGCTTGGCCAAGGTTCACACAGATACGCAGTATTTT
TRBJ2-1 NA 14 TRBD2 TRBV5-6 CASALAGGYNEQFF TGTGCCAGCGCTTTAGCGGGGGGGTACAATGAGCAGTTCTTC
TRBJ2-7 NA 14 NA TRBV5-1 CASSLDSKLYEQYF TGCGCCAGCAGCTTGGACAGTAAACTCTACGAGCAGTACTTC
TRBJ2-7 NA 14 NA TRBV6-2/TRBV6-3 CASTVAPLKGEQYF TGTGCCAGCACGGTGGCTCCCCTCAAGGGTGAGCAGTACTTC
TRBJ1-1 NA 15 TRBD1 TRBV20-1 CSAYTGGRSNTEAFF TGCAGTGCTTACACAGGGGGCAGATCAAACACTGAAGCTTTCTTT
TRBJ2-2 NA 13 NA TRBV6-2/TRBV6-3 CATIVGRSGELFF TGTGCCACAATCGTAGGTCGTTCCGGGGAGCTGTTTTTT
TRBJ1-2 few 15 NA TRBV7-2 CASSLSETAYYGYTF TGTGCCAGCAGCTTGTCCGAGACAGCTTACTATGGCTACACCTTC
TRBJ1-6 few 15 NA TRBV4-3 CASSQDSSYNSPLHF TGCGCCAGCAGCCAAGATAGCTCCTATAATTCACCCCTCCACTTT
TRBJ1-5 few 16 NA TRBV6-6 CASSYGGRNSNQPQHF TGTGCCAGCAGTTATGGGGGTCGAAATAGCAATCAGCCCCAGCATTTT
TRBJ2-5 NA 16 NA TRBV7-8 CASSLEGKGAQETQYF TGTGCCAGCAGCTTAGAAGGGAAAGGGGCCCAAGAGACCCAGTACTTC
TRBJ2-3 once 19 NA TRBV4-2 CTSSQDQGVSRGTPDTQYF TGTACCAGCAGCCAAGATCAGGGCGTCTCGCGGGGCACGCCAGATACGCAGTATTTT
TRBJ2-3 few 16 TRBD2 TRBV5-5 CASSLRLAYSTDTQYF TGTGCCAGCAGCTTAAGACTAGCTTACAGCACAGATACGCAGTATTTT
TRBJ2-5 NA 16 NA TRBV24-1 CATSDPFSGLKETQYF TGTGCCACCAGTGACCCATTCTCAGGGTTGAAGGAGACCCAGTACTTC
TRBJ2-5 few 14 NA TRBV9 CASSTGQRRETQYF TGTGCCAGCAGCACCGGACAGAGGAGGGAGACCCAGTACTTC
TRBJ2-7 NA 11 NA TRBV2 CASSIYYEQYF TGTGCCAGCAGCATATACTACGAGCAGTACTTC
TRBJ2-3 few 16 NA TRBV5-5 CASSSDGTTPTDTQYF TGTGCCAGCAGCTCCGATGGGACCACCCCCACAGATACGCAGTATTTT
TRBJ2-7 NA 16 NA TRBV28 CASTAMRWTASYEQYF TGTGCCAGCACCGCCATGCGCTGGACAGCTTCCTACGAGCAGTACTTC
TRBJ1-1 NA 14 NA TRBV25-1 CASSDQDKNTEAFF TGTGCCAGCAGTGATCAGGACAAGAACACTGAAGCTTTCTTT
TRBJ1-2 once 14 NA TRBV24-1 CATSDQGGNYGYTF TGTGCCACCAGTGATCAGGGTGGAAACTATGGCTACACCTTC
TRBJ2-3 NA 17 TRBD2 TRBV7-2 CASSQGWTSDSTDTQYF TGTGCCAGCAGCCAGGGTTGGACTAGCGATAGCACAGATACGCAGTATTTT
TRBJ2-5 NA 16 NA TRBV7-2 CASSQPTGSLRETQYF TGTGCCAGCAGCCAGCCTACAGGGAGTTTGCGGGAGACCCAGTACTTC
TRBJ1-1 NA 14 TRBD1 TRBV3-1 CASRTGAQVGEAFF TGTGCCAGCCGGACAGGGGCTCAGGTTGGTGAAGCTTTCTTT
TRBJ1-4 many 15 NA TRBV6-6 CASTDGQSTNEKLFF TGTGCCAGCACCGATGGACAGTCAACTAATGAAAAACTGTTTTTT
TRBJ1-1 NA 16 NA TRBV11-1 CASSLRAGIMNTEAFF TGTGCCAGCAGCTTACGGGCGGGCATTATGAACACTGAAGCTTTCTTT
TRBJ2-7 NA 15 TRBD1 TRBV4-3 CASSLIHGTEYEQYF TGCGCCAGCAGCCTAATACACGGGACAGAGTACGAGCAGTACTTC
TRBJ1-2 few 12 NA TRBV6-4 CASSDSVGDYTF TGTGCCAGCAGTGACTCCGTTGGCGACTACACCTTC
TRBJ1-3 NA 17 NA TRBV12-3/TRBV12-4 CASSFRTGPDRGNTIYF TGTGCCAGCAGTTTCCGGACGGGGCCAGATAGAGGAAACACCATATATTTT
TRBJ2-5 NA 13 NA TRBV6-5 CASSSGLKGTQYF TGTGCCAGCAGTTCAGGGTTAAAAGGGACCCAGTACTTC
TRBJ2-1 NA 16 TRBD2 TRBV7-9 CASSFPGLAGGREQFF TGTGCCAGCAGCTTTCCGGGACTAGCGGGGGGAAGGGAGCAGTTCTTC
TRBJ2-1 few 15 NA TRBV25-1 CASSDSPGIYNEQFF TGTGCCAGCAGTGATTCCCCCGGGATTTACAATGAGCAGTTCTTC
TRBJ2-3 few 14 NA TRBV6-5 CASSYLTGTDTQYF TGTGCCAGCAGTTACTTGACGGGGACAGATACGCAGTATTTT
TRBJ2-3 few 15 TRBD1 TRBV10-3 CAINRQGAETDTQYF TGTGCCATCAATAGACAGGGCGCTGAGACAGATACGCAGTATTTT
TRBJ2-3 few 15 NA TRBV4-3 CASSRPASGTDTQYF TGCGCCAGCAGCCGTCCGGCCAGCGGCACAGATACGCAGTATTTT
TRBJ2-1 NA 14 TRBD2 TRBV7-9 CASSPPGTSGGKFF TGTGCCAGCAGCCCCCCGGGGACTAGCGGGGGGAAGTTCTTC
TRBJ2-5 NA 14 NA TRBV7-2 CASSLGIWGETQYF TGTGCCAGCAGCTTAGGCATATGGGGAGAGACCCAGTACTTC
TRBJ1-5 NA 13 TRBD1 TRBV20-1 CSATDRHNQPQHF TGCAGTGCTACGGACAGGCACAATCAGCCCCAGCATTTT
TRBJ1-5 NA 16 NA TRBV7-8 CASSPGYLSGNQPQHF TGTGCCAGCAGCCCCGGTTACCTATCTGGCAATCAGCCCCAGCATTTT
TRBJ2-1 NA 16 TRBD2 TRBV6-1 CASTEILAVSYNEQFF TGTGCCAGCACCGAAATCCTAGCGGTTTCCTACAATGAGCAGTTCTTC
TRBJ2-1 few 15 NA TRBV7-9 CASSLYGDSYNEQFF TGTGCCAGCAGCTTATACGGGGACTCCTACAATGAGCAGTTCTTC
TRBJ2-7 NA 13 NA TRBV5-1 CASSLDRIDEQYF TGCGCCAGCAGCCTTGACAGGATCGACGAGCAGTACTTC
TRBJ2-3 NA 15 NA TRBV7-2 CASSGRRIHTDTQYF TGTGCCAGCAGCGGCCGTCGAATACACACAGATACGCAGTATTTT
TRBJ1-5 NA 15 NA TRBV12-3/TRBV12-4 CASRIRESANQPQHF TGTGCCAGCAGGATCAGGGAATCGGCGAATCAGCCCCAGCATTTT
TRBJ2-6 few 17 NA TRBV7-2 CASSPPVVLGGANVLTF TGTGCCAGCAGCCCCCCGGTAGTTCTGGGGGGGGCCAACGTCCTGACTTTC
TRBJ2-7 NA 10 NA TRBV20-1 CSASPREQYF TGCAGTGCTAGCCCTCGCGAGCAGTACTTC
TRBJ1-5 NA 17 TRBD1 TRBV27 CASGRLDRGNSNQPQHF TGTGCCAGCGGCCGACTCGACAGGGGGAATAGCAATCAGCCCCAGCATTTT
TRBJ2-5 few 14 NA TRBV5-6 CASSLTSLPLRQYF TGTGCCAGCAGCTTAACCTCACTCCCGCTGAGGCAGTACTTC